These 6 T cell receptor beta chains were sequenced from one sample in a study of T cell repertoires in cytomegalovirus infection. TCRdb re-called the reads through MiXCR, storing one row per CDR3 protein. Among about 240,000 distinct CDR3 sequences listed, 10% to 15% were seen once. The sequencing sample was made of PBMCs. Receptor source: a human donor in good health (CMV status not recorded). Some clones in this sample may be carry-over from other donors' samples.

This clonotype was found many times. This chain joins TRBV7-2 and TRBJ1-2; a possible D gene is TRBD1 (5 bases). CDR3 length: 14 amino acids. The V and J ends lost 0 bases and 2 bases respectively, with 7 bases between them. Germline V gene data show CDR1 as SGHTA and CDR2 as FQGNSA. The CDR3: CASSLARGNYGYTF. The CDR3 DNA reads as TGTGCCAGCAGCTTAGCCCGGGGGAACTATGGCTACACCTTC.

This clonotype was recorded many times. The chain employs TRBV28 and TRBJ1-3; unclear D gene. Germline-derived CDR1 and CDR2 are MDHEN and SYDVKM. The CDR3 has 12 amino acids. V was pared by 4 bases and J by 7 bases, with 8 bases between. The CDR3 DNA is TGTGCCAGCAGTTCGAACCTGAACACCATATATTTT. It is translated as CASSSNLNTIYF. Looking up the rest from reference TRBV28 and TRBJ1-3 gives the full variable domain: DVKVTQSSRYLVKRTGEKVFLECVQDMDHENMFWYRQDPGLGLRLIYFSYDVKMKEKGDIPEGYSVSREKKERFSLILESASTNQTSMYLCASSSNLNTIYFGEGSWLTVV.

This clonotype was observed many times. The genes are TRBV7-6 and TRBJ2-7, with D uncertain. Germline assignment: CDR1 SGHVS and CDR2 FNYEAQ. Trimming took 5 bases from V and 3 from J, leaving 11 bases between them. This CDR3 region has 13 residues. The CDR3 sequence: CASSPIAGYEQYF. The CDR3 region has the DNA TGTGCCAGCAGCCCAATAGCAGGCTACGAGCAGTACTTC.

The sample holds many counts of this clonotype. The rearrangement links TRBV7-2 to TRBJ2-7, with D uncertain. There are 16 residues in the CDR3. CDR1 SGHTA and CDR2 FQGNSA come from the germline V gene. V lost 0 bases and J lost 3, with 15 bases in between. The CDR3 coding sequence is TGTGCCAGCAGCTTAGCGGGTCTGATAAGGAGCTACGAGCAGTACTTC. This gives the protein CASSLAGLIRSYEQYF. Full variable domain (missing parts from reference TRBV7-2 and TRBJ2-7): GAGVSQSPSNKVTEKGKDVELRCDPISGHTALYWYRQSLGQGLEFLIYFQGNSAPDKSGLPSDRFSAERTGGSVSTLTIQRTQQEDSAVYLCASSLAGLIRSYEQYFGPGTRLTVT.

Written as DNA, the CDR3 is TGTGCCAGCAGTGAATTCGGGGTGAACACTGAAGCTTTCTTT. Protein product: CASSEFGVNTEAFF. This chain links TRBV25-1 with TRBJ1-1; D ambiguous. Germline V CDR1 and CDR2: MGHDK, SYGVNS. V lost 1 base to trimming and J lost 0 bases, with 6 bases between them. The CDR3 is 14 amino acids.

This clonotype appeared a few times. This sequence joins TRBV5-6 and TRBJ2-5; 8 positions agree with TRBD2. Germline V gene lookup returns CDR1 SGHDT and CDR2 YYEEEE. V gave up 3 bases and J gave up 1 base; unmatched junction bases: 8. The CDR3 is made up of 16 amino acids. In nucleotides, the CDR3 is TGTGCCAGCAGCTCCCCCAGCGGGAGAGCCCAAGAGACCCAGTACTTC. Encoded protein: CASSSPSGRAQETQYF.